One sample yielded the 28 T cell receptor beta chains listed below, sequenced in a study of T cells in Graves' hyperthyroidism and ophthalmopathy (dated by TCRdb to the late 2010s). The library was produced with multiplex PCR. Sequencing relied on an Illumina HiSeq 2000. Amplification of TCR beta CDR3 regions was carried out from RNA transcripts. A first-round RT-PCR of the TCR CDR3 used the HTBI primer set with the Qiagen OneStep RT-PCR kit. In TCRdb, the public reads were trimmed at Q25 with fastp and aligned with MiXCR, with productive beta chains retained. One record per CDR3 amino acid sequence lists the most common genes and DNA. This sample comprises about 180,000 distinct CDR3 sequences, approximately 15% of them detected only once. In total, the top ten clones hold around 29% of the sample. The specimen sequenced was blood. The receptors originated from a woman between 50 and 59 years old with Graves' hyperthyroidism.

This clonotype showed up many times. The chain couples TRBV7-8 to TRBJ2-1, with 9 bases matching TRBD1. Germline CDR1 is SGHVS and CDR2 is FQNEAQ. The CDR3 spans 15 residues. Trimming cost V 3 bases and J 2 bases; bases outside gene matches: 2. The CDR3 nucleotides read TGTGCCAGCAGCTTGGACAGGGGTACCTACAATGAGCAGTTCTTC. Translating gives CASSLDRGTYNEQFF. Full variable domain (remainder filled in from reference TRBV7-8 and TRBJ2-1): GAGVSQSPRYKVAKRGQDVALRCDPISGHVSLFWYQQALGQGPEFLTYFQNEAQLDKSGLPSDRFFAERPEGSVSTLKIQRTQQEDSAVYLCASSLDRGTYNEQFFGPGTRLTVL.

This chain uses TRBV19 with TRBJ2-1; D possibly corresponds to TRBD1 (5 bases). This CDR3 spans 14 amino acids. Germline values: CDR1 LNHDA, CDR2 SQIVND (reference sequence). The V and J ends lost 7 bases and 4 bases respectively, with 14 bases between them. CDR3 in amino acids: CASTQGGVYNEQFF. CDR3 sequence (DNA): TGTGCCAGTACCCAGGGTGGGGTTTACAATGAGCAGTTCTTC.

V is TRBV14 and J is TRBJ2-1; D not resolved. Germline-derived CDR1 and CDR2 are SGHDN and FVKESK. V was clipped by 2 bases and J by 9 bases, with 17 bases between them. CDR3 length: 15 amino acids. The DNA of the CDR3 is TGTGCCAGCAGCCAATTAGAGCGAGCTCTAGGTGAGCAGTTCTTC. It codes for CASSQLERALGEQFF.

This clonotype was detected only a few times. The V call is TRBV3-1, the J call TRBJ2-5, with TRBD2 identical over 12 bases. The CDR3 spans 18 residues. Germline CDR1 and CDR2: LGHDT and YNNKEL (reference sequence). Losses at the gene ends were 3 bases for V and 2 bases for J; bases not matched to a gene: 10. CDR3 in amino acids: CASSQSILAGGRQETQYF. CDR3 DNA sequence: TGTGCCAGCAGCCAGAGTATCCTAGCGGGGGGGCGTCAAGAGACCCAGTACTTC.

This clonotype was counted at least ten times. The genes are TRBV27 and TRBJ2-3; D is unresolved. V was cut by 3 bases and J by 4 bases, with 11 bases left in between. This CDR3 is built from 14 residues. CDR1 and CDR2 (germline): MNHEY, SMNVEV (reference sequence). This CDR3 reads CASSLVNEADTQYF. In DNA form, the CDR3 reads TGTGCCAGCAGTTTGGTGAACGAGGCAGATACGCAGTATTTT.

The sample holds a few counts of this clonotype. The V call is TRBV7-9, the J call TRBJ1-2, with D unclear. Between the trimmed V and J ends, which lost 1 base and 1 base, there was a span of 13 bases. CDR3 length: 16 amino acids. Germline loops: CDR1 SEHNR, CDR2 FQNEAQ (reference sequence). The CDR3 protein is CASSLVGSGVNYGYTF. The CDR3 nucleotides are TGTGCCAGCAGCTTAGTCGGGTCCGGGGTTAACTATGGCTACACCTTC.

This clonotype was counted between two and nine times. The rearrangement uses TRBV13 and TRBJ1-3, with a possible D match to TRBD1 (5 bases). The CDR3 spans 14 residues. V was clipped by 0 bases and J by 4 bases, with 7 bases between them. Germline assignment: CDR1 PRHDT and CDR2 FYEKMQ (reference sequence). The DNA for the CDR3 is TGTGCCAGCAGCTTAGGACAGGTGGGAAACACCATATATTTT. It yields the protein CASSLGQVGNTIYF. Together with reference TRBV13 and TRBJ1-3, the CDR3 gives the full variable domain: AAGVIQSPRHLIKEKRETATLKCYPIPRHDTVYWYQQGPGQDPQFLISFYEKMQSDKGSIPDRFSAQQFSDYHSELNMSSLELGDSALYFCASSLGQVGNTIYFGEGSWLTVV.

About this clonotype itself: The junction departs from germline at one end; a sequencing error may be responsible. In DNA form, the CDR3 reads TGTGCCAGCGGCTTGTTTGGGCCCGGGGAGCTGTTTTTT. Amino acids: CASGLFGPGELFF. This chain links TRBV5-4 with TRBJ2-2; D gene ambiguous. The CDR3 has 13 amino acids. The germline CDR1 and CDR2 sequences are SGHNT and YYREEE (reference sequence).

This clonotype was seen ten or more times. This chain joins TRBV20-1 and TRBJ2-2; TRBD2 aligns across 8 bases. The V and J ends lost 3 bases and 2 bases, in that order; junction bases with no gene match: 8. The germline gives CDR1 DFQATT, CDR2 SNEGSKA (reference sequence). This CDR3 has 16 amino acids. The chain's CDR3 is CSASSSGGLNTGELFF. Here the CDR3 DNA reads TGCAGTGCTAGTAGCAGCGGGGGCCTAAACACCGGGGAGCTGTTTTTT.

This clonotype showed up many times. The V and J genes are TRBV11-2 and TRBJ2-3; no reliable D call. CDR1 is SGHAT and CDR2 is FQNNGV in the germline V gene. The CDR3 consists of 16 residues. The germline V and J ends were trimmed by 4 bases and 0 bases, with 14 bases remaining between them. The CDR3 spells CASSYSGMTSTDTQYF. For the CDR3, the DNA is TGTGCCAGCAGCTACTCAGGCATGACTAGCACAGATACGCAGTATTTT.

This clonotype showed up just a few times. This sequence joins TRBV2 and TRBJ2-6; D not resolved. Trimming left V 8 bases short and J 0 bases short, with 17 bases between. Germline loops: CDR1 SNHLY, CDR2 FYNNEI. This CDR3 spans 17 amino acids. The chain's CDR3 is CASGVLKKGSGANVLTF. CDR3 in DNA: TGTGCCAGCGGGGTATTAAAAAAGGGCTCTGGGGCCAACGTCCTGACTTTC.

A word on this clonotype: This may come from a read error, since a much larger clone is one base off. The chain employs TRBV5-1 and TRBJ2-3; a weak D match, TRBD2 (6 bases). Germline assignment: CDR1 SGHRS and CDR2 YFSETQ. This CDR3 is built from 15 residues. V lost 5 bases to trimming and J lost 1 base, with 14 bases between them. The chain's CDR3 is CASRPGTGGTDTQYF. DNA for the CDR3: TGCGCCAGCAGACCCGGGACTGGCGGCACAGATACGCAGTATTTT.

This clonotype was observed at least ten times. The J gene is TRBJ1-2, the V gene TRBV12-3 or TRBV12-4; no clear D gene. The CDR3 has 14 amino acids. V was trimmed by 4 bases and J by 2 bases, leaving 11 bases between them. This chain's CDR3 is CASSYGVRNYGYTF. The DNA for the CDR3 is TGTGCCAGCAGTTATGGGGTCAGAAACTATGGCTACACCTTC.

The genes are TRBV2 and TRBJ2-5, with 8 positions matching TRBD2. CDR3 size: 15 residues. V shed 0 bases and J 4 bases; nucleotides not matched to a gene: 4. Germline CDR1 SNHLY, CDR2 FYNNEI. This chain's CDR3 is CASSEARTSRETQYF. The CDR3 DNA sequence: TGTGCCAGCAGTGAAGCCCGGACTAGCCGAGAGACCCAGTACTTC.

This clonotype was seen ten or more times. The chain combines TRBV19 with TRBJ2-1, with D hard to call. The CDR3 consists of 13 residues. Trimming left V 5 bases short and J 9 bases short, with 14 bases between. The germline V gene encodes CDR1 LNHDA and CDR2 SQIVND (reference sequence). The CDR3 loop is CASSPEFRSEQFF. The CDR3, as DNA: TGTGCCAGTAGTCCAGAGTTTAGGAGTGAGCAGTTCTTC.

The table lists this clonotype with many counts. The chain couples TRBV3-1 to TRBJ2-3, with D maybe TRBD1 (5 bases). V lost 4 bases and J lost 3, with 20 bases in between. CDR1 LGHDT and CDR2 YNNKEL come from the germline V gene (reference sequence). The CDR3 has 17 amino acids. CDR3 nucleotides: TGTGCCAGCAGCCTAGGAGTAGTCCCAGGGATAACAGATACGCAGTATTTT. Translated, it gives CASSLGVVPGITDTQYF.

The table lists this clonotype with many counts. This sequence joins TRBV2 and TRBJ2-2; D gene unclear. Per germline, CDR1 SNHLY and CDR2 FYNNEI. This CDR3 has 13 residues. V was cut by 7 bases and J by 5 bases, with 11 bases left in between. The CDR3 protein is CASTGGRTGELFF. The CDR3 coding sequence is TGTGCCAGCACTGGCGGCCGGACCGGGGAGCTGTTTTTT.

This clonotype was found once. The germline gene is not matched at one end of the junction; a read error may be the cause. The chain carries TRBV7-3 and TRBJ1-1, with D perhaps matching TRBD1 (5 bases). This CDR3 is built from 13 residues. In germline, CDR1 is SGHTA, CDR2 FQGTGA. CDR3 coding DNA: TGTGCCAGCAAGAGGGGATTGAACACTGGAGCTTTCTTT. This encodes CASKRGLNTGAFF.

There are many counts of this clonotype. The chain uses TRBV10-3 and TRBJ1-1, with D perhaps matching TRBD1 (5 bases). This CDR3 region has 13 residues. The germline V gene encodes CDR1 ENHRY and CDR2 SYGVKD. Trimming took 6 bases from V and 2 from J, leaving 10 bases between them. CDR3 sequence: CAISPGGNTEAFF. The CDR3 region has the DNA TGTGCCATCAGCCCGGGGGGAAACACTGAAGCTTTCTTT.

This clonotype was detected many times. V and J are TRBV12-3 or TRBV12-4 and TRBJ1-3, with D possibly matching TRBD1 (6 bases). The CDR3 has 16 residues. With 5 bases removed from V and 3 bases from J, the gap between germline ends came to 17 bases. CDR3 protein: CASSTAGEMSGNTIYF. Here the CDR3 DNA reads TGTGCCAGCAGTACCGCAGGGGAAATGAGTGGAAACACCATATATTTT.

The CDR3 DNA reads as TGCGCCAGCAGCTTGGAGGTAGCGGGGTTGTTTGAGCAGTTCTTC. Protein: CASSLEVAGLFEQFF. J is TRBJ2-1 and V is TRBV5-1, with TRBD2 matching over 8 bases. The CDR3 has 15 residues. CDR1 and CDR2 (germline): SGHRS, YFSETQ. V was clipped by 0 bases and J by 9 bases; unmatched bases: 8.

This clonotype has a handful of counts. The chain employs TRBV6-1 and TRBJ2-4; no clear D gene. The CDR3 contains 16 residues. Per germline, CDR1 MNHNS and CDR2 SASEGT. Trimming pared 1 base from V and 0 bases from J, leaving 10 bases between. The CDR3, as DNA: TGTGCCAGCAGTGAAGTCCCTCTTCTAGCCAAAAACATTCAGTACTTC. The encoded protein is CASSEVPLLAKNIQYF.

This clonotype was detected many times. This chain joins TRBV9 and TRBJ2-2; 7 nucleotides line up with TRBD2. The CDR3 loop spans 15 amino acids. Trimming took 0 bases from V and 6 from J; bases not matched to a gene: 5. Germline-derived CDR1 and CDR2 are SGDLS and YYNGEE. This chain's CDR3 is CASSVASGESGELFF. The CDR3 DNA reads as TGTGCCAGCAGCGTAGCCAGCGGGGAGTCCGGGGAGCTGTTTTTT.

This clonotype was seen ten or more times. The chain couples TRBV6-2 or TRBV6-3 to TRBJ2-7; D not certain. Germline-derived CDR1 and CDR2 are MNHEY and SVGEGT. V lost 0 bases and J lost 4, with 7 bases in between. This CDR3 contains 13 residues. CDR3 amino acids: CASSYSQPYEQYF. CDR3 sequence (DNA): TGTGCCAGCAGTTACTCGCAGCCTTACGAGCAGTACTTC.

This clonotype was recorded many times. The rearrangement links TRBV10-3 to TRBJ2-7; 12 bases are shared with TRBD1. J gave up 3 bases and V 10 bases, and 4 bases lay outside the gene matches. The germline V gene has CDR1 ENHRY and CDR2 SYGVKD. The CDR3 totals 13 residues. The CDR3 protein is CATGTGGSYEQYF. The CDR3 region has the DNA TGTGCCACCGGGACAGGGGGCAGCTACGAGCAGTACTTC.

This clonotype was observed many times. The V call is TRBV7-2, the J call TRBJ1-2, with TRBD1 matching 7 bases. The length of the CDR3 is 17 residues. In germline, CDR1 is SGHTA, CDR2 FQGNSA. The junction had 15 bases not matched to a gene; V was cut back by 4 bases and J by 4 bases. The CDR3 region has the DNA TGTGCCAGCAGCTCGACTCTAGGGTCCAGGGGGGCCTATGGCTACACCTTC. This sequence encodes CASSSTLGSRGAYGYTF.

This chain joins TRBV7-2 and TRBJ2-1, with 8 bases identical to TRBD2. CDR3 length: 17 residues. V shed 4 bases, J shed 1 base, and the junction held 9 bases outside the gene matches. The germline V gene encodes CDR1 SGHTA and CDR2 FQGNSA. The CDR3 nucleotides read TGTGCCAGCAGCTACCGGGGGGGCCTCCGGTCCTACAATGAGCAGTTCTTC. This encodes CASSYRGGLRSYNEQFF.

The count of this clonotype is one. The junction does not match germline at one end; this may be a read error. The V gene is TRBV12-3 or TRBV12-4, the J gene TRBJ2-7; D is possibly TRBD2 (5 bases). CDR3 length equals 14 residues. CDR3 nucleotides: TGTGCCGGCAGTTTAGCGACGGGGACCTACGAGCAGTACTTC. The encoded protein is CAGSLATGTYEQYF.